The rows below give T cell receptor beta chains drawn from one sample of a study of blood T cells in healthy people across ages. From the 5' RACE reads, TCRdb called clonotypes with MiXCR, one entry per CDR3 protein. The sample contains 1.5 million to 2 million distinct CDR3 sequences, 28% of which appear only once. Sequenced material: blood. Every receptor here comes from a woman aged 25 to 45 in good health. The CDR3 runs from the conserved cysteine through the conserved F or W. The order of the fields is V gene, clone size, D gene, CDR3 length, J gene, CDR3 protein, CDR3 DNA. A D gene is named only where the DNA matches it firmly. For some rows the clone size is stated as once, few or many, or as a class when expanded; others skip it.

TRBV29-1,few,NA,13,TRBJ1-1,CSVEWGDFTEAFF,TGCAGCGTTGAATGGGGGGACTTCACTGAAGCTTTCTTT
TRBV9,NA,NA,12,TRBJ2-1,CASRGWQNEQFF,TGTGCCAGCAGGGGATGGCAAAATGAGCAGTTCTTC
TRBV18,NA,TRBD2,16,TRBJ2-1,CASSPSAGGRGDEQFF,TGTGCCAGCTCACCGTCGGCGGGAGGGCGAGGTGATGAGCAGTTCTTC
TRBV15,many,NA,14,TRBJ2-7,CATSRDGSSYEQYF,TGTGCCACCAGCAGAGATGGGAGCTCCTACGAGCAGTACTTC
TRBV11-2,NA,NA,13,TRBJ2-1,CASSLEGGGRGFF,TGTGCCAGCAGCTTAGAAGGCGGGGGCCGGGGGTTCTTC
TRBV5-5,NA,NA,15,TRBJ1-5,CASSRYSNSHQPQHF,TGTGCCAGCAGCCGCTACAGTAATAGCCATCAGCCCCAGCATTTT
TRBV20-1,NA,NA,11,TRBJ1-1,CSASNGTRAFF,TGCAGTGCTAGTAACGGGACACGGGCTTTCTTT
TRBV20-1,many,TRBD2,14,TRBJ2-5,CSARAGTMQETQYF,TGCAGTGCTAGAGCCGGGACTATGCAAGAGACCCAGTACTTC
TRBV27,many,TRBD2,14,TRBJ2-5,CASSLRGTTETQYF,TGTGCCAGCAGTTTACGGGGGACTACAGAGACCCAGTACTTC
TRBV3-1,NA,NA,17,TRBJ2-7,CASSQDLESGTQSEQYF,TGTGCCAGCAGCCAAGATCTTGAAAGCGGAACCCAAAGCGAGCAGTACTTC
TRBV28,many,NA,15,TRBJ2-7,CASSFPSVTSYEQYF,TGTGCCAGCAGTTTCCCTAGCGTAACCTCCTACGAGCAGTACTTC
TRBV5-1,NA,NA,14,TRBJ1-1,CASSLTLTNTEAFF,TGCGCCAGCAGCTTAACATTAACGAACACTGAAGCTTTCTTT
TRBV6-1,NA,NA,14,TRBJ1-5,CASSAEQINQPQHF,TGTGCCAGCAGTGCAGAACAGATCAATCAGCCCCAGCATTTT
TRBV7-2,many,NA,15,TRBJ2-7,CASSLARTYSYEQYF,TGTGCCAGCAGCTTAGCGAGGACTTATTCCTACGAGCAGTACTTC
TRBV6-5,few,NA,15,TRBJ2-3,CASSSTLRRTDTQYF,TGTGCCAGCAGTTCGACCCTCCGCAGGACAGATACGCAGTATTTT
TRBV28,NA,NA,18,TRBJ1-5,CASSPRSGELYSNQPQHF,TGTGCCAGCAGTCCACGCTCCGGGGAACTGTATAGCAATCAGCCCCAGCATTTT
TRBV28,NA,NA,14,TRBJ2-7,CASSFASLYNEQYF,TGTGCCAGCAGTTTTGCTTCCCTCTACAATGAGCAGTACTTC
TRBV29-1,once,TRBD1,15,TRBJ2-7,CSVGYRTGGQYEQYF,TGCAGCGTTGGATATCGGACAGGGGGTCAGTACGAGCAGTACTTC
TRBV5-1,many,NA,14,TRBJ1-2,CASSLETGLYGYTF,TGTGCCAGCAGCTTGGAGACAGGTCTCTATGGCTACACCTTC
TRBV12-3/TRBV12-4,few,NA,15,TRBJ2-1,CASSLDGVSGDEQFF,TGTGCCAGCAGTTTAGACGGTGTATCCGGCGATGAGCAGTTCTTC
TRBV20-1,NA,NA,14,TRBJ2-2,CSALLSGIKGELFF,TGCAGTGCGTTATTGTCGGGGATCAAGGGGGAGCTGTTTTTT
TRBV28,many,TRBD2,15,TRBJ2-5,CASSITSGGRGTQYF,TGTGCCAGCAGTATAACTAGCGGGGGCCGGGGGACCCAGTACTTC
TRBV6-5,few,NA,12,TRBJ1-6,CASRAGGEPLHF,TGTGCCAGCAGGGCCGGGGGTGAACCCCTCCACTTT
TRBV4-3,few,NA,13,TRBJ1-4,CASSQDRGQKLFF,TGCGCCAGCAGCCAAGACCGGGGGCAAAAACTGTTTTTT
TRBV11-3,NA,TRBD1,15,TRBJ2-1,CASSITGTGGTEQFF,TGTGCCAGCAGCATCACCGGGACAGGGGGCACTGAACAGTTCTTC
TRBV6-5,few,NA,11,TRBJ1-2,CASRTDYGYTF,TGTGCCAGCAGGACGGACTATGGCTACACCTTC
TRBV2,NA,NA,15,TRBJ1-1,CASSESWALNTEAFF,TGTGCCAGCAGTGAATCGTGGGCGCTGAACACTGAAGCTTTCTTT
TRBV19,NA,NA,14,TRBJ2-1,CASRRATDYNEQFF,TGTGCCAGTAGGCGCGCAACCGACTACAATGAGCAGTTCTTC
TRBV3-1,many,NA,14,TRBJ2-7,CASSHPGGPYEQYF,TGTGCCAGCAGCCATCCGGGTGGTCCCTACGAGCAGTACTTC
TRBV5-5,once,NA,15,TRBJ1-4,CASRISQGRHEKRFF,TGTGCCAGCAGGATTAGTCAGGGGAGGCATGAAAAACGGTTTTTT
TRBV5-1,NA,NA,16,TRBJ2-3,CASSLAGDRVTDTQYF,TGCGCCAGCAGCTTGGCCGGAGATCGGGTCACAGATACGCAGTATTTT
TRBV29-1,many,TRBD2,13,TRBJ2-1,CSVTSGTYNEQFF,TGCAGCGTTACTAGCGGGACTTACAATGAGCAGTTCTTC
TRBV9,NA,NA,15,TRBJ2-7,CASSVRAGNSYEQYF,TGTGCCAGCAGCGTTAGAGCAGGGAACTCCTACGAGCAGTACTTC
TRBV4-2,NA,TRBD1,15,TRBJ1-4,CASSRSGTGSEKLFF,TGTGCCAGCAGCCGTTCCGGGACAGGGAGTGAAAAACTGTTTTTT
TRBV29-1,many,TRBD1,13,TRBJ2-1,CSVRPTGDPEQFF,TGCAGCGTTCGGCCTACAGGGGACCCTGAGCAGTTCTTC
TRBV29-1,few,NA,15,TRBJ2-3,CSVEEGQGRLDTQYF,TGCAGCGTTGAAGAAGGTCAGGGCCGATTAGATACGCAGTATTTT
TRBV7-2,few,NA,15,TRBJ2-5,CASSLGGESQETQYF,TGTGCCAGCAGCTTAGGGGGGGAGTCCCAAGAGACCCAGTACTTC
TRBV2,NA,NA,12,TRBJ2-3,CASSPTGSTQYF,TGTGCCAGCAGCCCCACTGGGAGTACGCAGTATTTT
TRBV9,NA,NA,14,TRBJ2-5,CASSVGTAQGTQYF,TGTGCCAGCAGCGTAGGGACTGCCCAAGGGACCCAGTACTTC
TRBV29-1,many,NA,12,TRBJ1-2,CSVGLGQYGYTF,TGCAGCGTGGGGCTCGGACAATATGGCTACACCTTC
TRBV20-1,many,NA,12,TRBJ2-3,CSARLRTDTQYF,TGCAGTGCTAGACTCCGCACAGATACGCAGTATTTT
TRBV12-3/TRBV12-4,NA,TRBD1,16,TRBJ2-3,CASSLWHRGRTDTQYF,TGTGCCAGCAGTTTATGGCACAGGGGGCGGACAGATACGCAGTATTTT
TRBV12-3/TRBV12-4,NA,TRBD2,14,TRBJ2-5,CASRLSGGNGAQYF,TGTGCCAGCAGGCTTAGCGGGGGGAATGGTGCGCAGTACTTC
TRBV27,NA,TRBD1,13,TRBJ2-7,CASRWGQGPEQYF,TGTGCCAGCAGGTGGGGACAGGGTCCCGAGCAGTACTTC
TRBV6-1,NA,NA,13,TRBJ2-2,CASSATDTGELFF,TGTGCCAGCAGTGCGACAGACACCGGGGAGCTGTTTTTT
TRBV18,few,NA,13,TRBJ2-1,CASSPAAVDEQFF,TGTGCCAGCTCACCGGCGGCAGTCGATGAGCAGTTCTTC
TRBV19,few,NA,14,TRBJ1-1,CASKPPGSNTEAFF,TGTGCCAGTAAACCCCCCGGGTCGAACACTGAAGCTTTCTTT
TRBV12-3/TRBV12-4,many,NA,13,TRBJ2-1,CASRRTDGHEQFF,TGTGCCAGCCGCCGAACCGACGGGCATGAGCAGTTCTTC
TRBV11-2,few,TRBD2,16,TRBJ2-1,CASSMGSTPGLAGQFF,TGTGCCAGCAGCATGGGGTCAACGCCGGGACTAGCGGGACAGTTCTTC
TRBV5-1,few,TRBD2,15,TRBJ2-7,CASSYPGTSRYEQYF,TGCGCCAGCAGCTATCCCGGGACTAGCCGCTACGAGCAGTACTTC
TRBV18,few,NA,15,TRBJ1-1,CASSSDSAMNTEAFF,TGTGCCAGCTCATCAGACAGCGCCATGAACACTGAAGCTTTCTTT
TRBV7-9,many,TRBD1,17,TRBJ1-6,CASSFLGQGSDYSPLHF,TGTGCCAGCAGCTTCCTGGGACAGGGCAGTGACTATTCACCCCTCCACTTT
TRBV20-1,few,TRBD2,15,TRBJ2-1,CSARAGTSGPNEQFF,TGCAGTGCTAGAGCTGGGACTAGCGGGCCAAATGAGCAGTTCTTC